Listed here are 4 T cell receptor beta chains from one sample, sequenced in a study of regulatory T cells in long-lasting Graves disease. To make TCR beta libraries, researchers used iRepertoire HTBI primers and Arm-PCR of CDR3 regions. MiXCR was run by TCRdb on the multiplex PCR reads, yielding one entry per CDR3 protein. The sample holds 580,000 or so distinct CDR3 sequences, 15% to 20% seen once. Indicated time point: newly diagnosed GD, antithyroid drugs for less than 3 months. With RNA extracted from PBMCs as input, the TCR library was made. These same data were also listed under a study on T cells in Graves' hyperthyroidism and ophthalmopathy.

This specimen was peripheral blood mononuclear cells (PBMCs), taken at new diagnosis, from a patient treated with antithyroid drugs. These receptors were taken from a man aged 18 to 30 with Graves disease.

The chain links TRBV20-1 to TRBJ2-7; 11 nucleotides match TRBD2. The CDR3 sequence is 17 residues long. Germline trimming cut 3 bases from V and 0 bases from J; bases unmatched to any gene: 10. The germline V gene has CDR1 DFQATT and CDR2 SNEGSKA (reference sequence). This CDR3 reads CSARFLAGGTTSYEQYF. The CDR3 bases are TGCAGTGCTAGGTTTCTAGCGGGAGGAACTACCTCCTACGAGCAGTACTTC.

CDR3 nucleotide sequence: TGCGCCAGCAGCTTGGGTTCCGGACTAGCGGGATCTGGGGCCAACGTCCTGACTTTC. Translating it yields CASSLGSGLAGSGANVLTF. The gene calls are TRBV5-1 and TRBJ2-6; 12 bases align to TRBD2. This CDR3 has 19 amino acids. Germline V gene lookup returns CDR1 SGHRS and CDR2 YFSETQ. V lost 0 bases, J lost 1 base, and 5 bases stayed unmatched.

This sequence joins TRBV7-9 and TRBJ2-2; D remains ambiguous. V was pared by 10 bases and J by 0 bases, with 15 bases between. The CDR3 is 15 amino acids. Germline assignment: CDR1 SEHNR and CDR2 FQNEAQ (reference sequence). The CDR3 is CAKRAGRTNTGELFF. CDR3 sequence (DNA): TGTGCCAAAAGGGCCGGGCGCACGAACACCGGGGAGCTGTTTTTT.

Ten or more counts support this clonotype. The genes are TRBV11-2 and TRBJ1-2; maybe TRBD1 (6 bases). Trimming took 5 bases from V and 3 from J, leaving 13 bases between them. Per the germline V gene, CDR1 is SGHAT and CDR2 is FQNNGV. The CDR3 covers 14 residues. The CDR3 nucleotides are TGTGCCAGCAGCACGAGGACAGCCCACTATGGCTACACCTTC. This codes for CASSTRTAHYGYTF. The complete variable domain, with remaining parts taken from reference TRBV11-2 and TRBJ1-2, reads EAGVAQSPRYKIIEKRQSVAFWCNPISGHATLYWYQQILGQGPKLLIQFQNNGVVDDSQLPKDRFSAERLKGVDSTLKIQPAKLEDSAVYLCASSTRTAHYGYTFGSGTRLTVV.